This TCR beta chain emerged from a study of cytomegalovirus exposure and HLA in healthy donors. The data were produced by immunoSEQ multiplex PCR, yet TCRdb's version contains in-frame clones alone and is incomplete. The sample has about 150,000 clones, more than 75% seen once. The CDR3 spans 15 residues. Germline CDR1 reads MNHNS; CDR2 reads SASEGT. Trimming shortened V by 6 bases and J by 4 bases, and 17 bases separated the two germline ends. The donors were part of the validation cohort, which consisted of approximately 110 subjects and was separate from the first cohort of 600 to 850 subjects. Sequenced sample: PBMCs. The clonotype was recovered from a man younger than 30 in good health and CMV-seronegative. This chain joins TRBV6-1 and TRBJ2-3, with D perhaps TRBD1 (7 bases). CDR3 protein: CASSGRGVEADTQYF. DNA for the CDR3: TGTGCCAGCAGCGGCAGGGGGGTTGAGGCAGATACGCAGTATTTT.